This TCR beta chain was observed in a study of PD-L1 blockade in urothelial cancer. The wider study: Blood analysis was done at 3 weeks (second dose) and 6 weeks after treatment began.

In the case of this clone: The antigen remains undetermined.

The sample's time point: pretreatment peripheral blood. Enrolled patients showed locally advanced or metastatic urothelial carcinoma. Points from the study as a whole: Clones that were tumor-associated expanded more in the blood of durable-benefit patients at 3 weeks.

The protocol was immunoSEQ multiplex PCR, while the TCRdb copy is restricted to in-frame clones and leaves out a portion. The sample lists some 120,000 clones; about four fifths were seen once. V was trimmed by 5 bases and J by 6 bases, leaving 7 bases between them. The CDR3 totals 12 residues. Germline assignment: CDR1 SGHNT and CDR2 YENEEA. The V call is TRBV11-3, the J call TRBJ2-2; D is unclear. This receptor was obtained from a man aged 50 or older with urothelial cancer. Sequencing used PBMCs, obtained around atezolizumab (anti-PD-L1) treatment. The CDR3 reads CASSPPAGELFF. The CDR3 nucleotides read TGTGCCAGCAGCCCCCCTGCCGGGGAGCTGTTTTTT.